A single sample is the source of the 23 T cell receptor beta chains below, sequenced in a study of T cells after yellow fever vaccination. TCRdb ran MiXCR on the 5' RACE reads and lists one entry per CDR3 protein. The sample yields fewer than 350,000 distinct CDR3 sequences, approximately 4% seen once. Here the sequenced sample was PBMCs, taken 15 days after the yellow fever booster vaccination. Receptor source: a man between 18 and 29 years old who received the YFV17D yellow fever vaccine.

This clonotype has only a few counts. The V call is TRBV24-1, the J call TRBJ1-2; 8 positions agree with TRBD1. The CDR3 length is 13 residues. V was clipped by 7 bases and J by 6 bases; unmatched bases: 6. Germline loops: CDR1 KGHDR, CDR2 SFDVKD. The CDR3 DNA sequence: TGTGCCACCAGCAGGACAGGGAACCATGGCTACACCTTC. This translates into CATSRTGNHGYTF.

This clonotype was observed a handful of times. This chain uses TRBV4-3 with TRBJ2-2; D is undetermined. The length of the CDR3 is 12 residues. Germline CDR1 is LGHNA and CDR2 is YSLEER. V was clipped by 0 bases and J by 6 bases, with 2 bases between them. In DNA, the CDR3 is TGCGCCAGCAGCCAAGAAGCCGGGGAGCTGTTTTTT. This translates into CASSQEAGELFF.

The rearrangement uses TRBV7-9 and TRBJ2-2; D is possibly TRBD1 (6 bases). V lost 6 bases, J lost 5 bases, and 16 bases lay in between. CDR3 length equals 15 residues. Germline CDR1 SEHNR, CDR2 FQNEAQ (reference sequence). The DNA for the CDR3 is TGTGCCAGCAGGCTTCCCGAGGACAGAACCGGGGAGCTGTTTTTT. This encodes CASRLPEDRTGELFF.

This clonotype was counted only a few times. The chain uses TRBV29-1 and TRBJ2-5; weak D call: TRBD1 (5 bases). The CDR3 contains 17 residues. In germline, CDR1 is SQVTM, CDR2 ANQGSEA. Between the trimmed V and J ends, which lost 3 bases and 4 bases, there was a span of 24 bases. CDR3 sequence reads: CSVDGAPGSPASETQYF. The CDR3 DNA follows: TGCAGCGTTGATGGGGCCCCCGGTAGTCCAGCGTCAGAGACCCAGTACTTC.

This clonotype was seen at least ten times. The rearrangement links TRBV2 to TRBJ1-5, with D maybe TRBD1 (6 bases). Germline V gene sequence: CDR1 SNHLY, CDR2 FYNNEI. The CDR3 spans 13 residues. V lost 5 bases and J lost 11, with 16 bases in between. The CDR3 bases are TGTGCCAGCAGTAGGACAGACAATTGGGCCCAGCATTTT. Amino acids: CASSRTDNWAQHF. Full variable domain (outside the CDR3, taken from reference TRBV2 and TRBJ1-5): EPEVTQTPSHQVTQMGQEVILRCVPISNHLYFYWYRQILGQKVEFLVSFYNNEISEKSEIFDDQFSVERPDGSNFTLKIRSTKLEDSAMYFCASSRTDNWAQHFGDGTRLSIL.

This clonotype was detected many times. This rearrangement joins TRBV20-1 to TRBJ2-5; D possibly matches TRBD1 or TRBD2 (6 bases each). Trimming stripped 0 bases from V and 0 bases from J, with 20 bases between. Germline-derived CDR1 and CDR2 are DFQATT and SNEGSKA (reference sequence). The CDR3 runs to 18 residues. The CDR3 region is CSARDLEGGSTHQETQYF. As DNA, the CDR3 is TGCAGTGCTAGAGATCTTGAGGGGGGTTCGACGCACCAAGAGACCCAGTACTTC.

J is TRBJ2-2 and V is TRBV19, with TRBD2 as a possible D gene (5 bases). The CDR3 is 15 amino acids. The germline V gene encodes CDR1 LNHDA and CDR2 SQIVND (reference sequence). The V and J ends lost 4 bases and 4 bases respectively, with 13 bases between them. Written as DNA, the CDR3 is TGTGCCAGTAGTAGAGTTAGCGAGAGCACCGGGGAGCTGTTTTTT. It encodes CASSRVSESTGELFF.

CDR3 sequence reads: CASSSFRTLAGETQYF. The CDR3 nucleotides are TGTGCCAGCAGCTCCTTCCGCACACTAGCGGGGGAGACCCAGTACTTC. This sequence joins TRBV7-2 and TRBJ2-5; 10 bases fit TRBD2. The junction had 10 bases not matched to a gene; V was cut back by 4 bases and J by 5 bases. Germline loops: CDR1 SGHTA, CDR2 FQGNSA. The CDR3 sequence is 16 residues long.

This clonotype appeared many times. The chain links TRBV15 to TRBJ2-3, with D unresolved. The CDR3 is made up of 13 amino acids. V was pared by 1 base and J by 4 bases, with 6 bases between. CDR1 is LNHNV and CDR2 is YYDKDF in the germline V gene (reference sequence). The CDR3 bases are TGTGCCACCAGCAGAGTAATAGCAGATACGCAGTATTTT. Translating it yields CATSRVIADTQYF.

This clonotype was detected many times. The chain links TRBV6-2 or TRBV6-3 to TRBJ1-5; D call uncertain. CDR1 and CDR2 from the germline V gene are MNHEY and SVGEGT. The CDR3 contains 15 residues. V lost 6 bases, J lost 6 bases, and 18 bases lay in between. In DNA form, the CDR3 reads TGTGCCAGCAGCAGATCCCCGGGAGTGTCTCAGCCCCAGCATTTT. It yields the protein CASSRSPGVSQPQHF.

The CDR3 spells CASSFAPNQPQHF. DNA for the CDR3: TGCGCCAGCAGCTTTGCACCCAATCAGCCCCAGCATTTT. The V call is TRBV5-1, the J call TRBJ1-5; no firm D call. The germline V gene has CDR1 SGHRS and CDR2 YFSETQ. V shed 2 bases and J shed 3 bases, with 6 bases lying between them. CDR3 length: 13 amino acids.

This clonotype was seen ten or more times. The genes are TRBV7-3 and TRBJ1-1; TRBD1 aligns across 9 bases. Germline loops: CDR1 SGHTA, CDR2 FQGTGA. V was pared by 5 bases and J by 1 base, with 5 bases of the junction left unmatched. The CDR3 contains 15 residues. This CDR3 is CASSIQGAQNTEAFF. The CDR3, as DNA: TGTGCCAGCAGCATACAGGGGGCCCAGAACACTGAAGCTTTCTTT. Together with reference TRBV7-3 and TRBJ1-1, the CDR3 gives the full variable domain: GAGVSQTPSNKVTEKGKYVELRCDPISGHTALYWYRQSLGQGPEFLIYFQGTGAADDSGLPNDRFFAVRPEGSVSTLKIQRTERGDSAVYLCASSIQGAQNTEAFFGQGTRLTVV.

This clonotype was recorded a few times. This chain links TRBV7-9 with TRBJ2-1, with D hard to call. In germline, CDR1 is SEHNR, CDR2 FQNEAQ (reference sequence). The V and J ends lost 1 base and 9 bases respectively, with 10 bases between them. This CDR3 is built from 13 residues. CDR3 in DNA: TGTGCCAGCAGCTTAGAGGGCCTAGGTGAGCAGTTCTTC. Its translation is CASSLEGLGEQFF.

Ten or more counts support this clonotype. The CDR3 is CASSLGTGPDTQYF. The CDR3 bases are TGTGCCAGCAGCCTTGGGACAGGCCCGGATACGCAGTATTTT. V and J are TRBV7-6 and TRBJ2-3; TRBD1 aligns across 8 bases. Germline CDR1 and CDR2: SGHVS and FNYEAQ. The length of the CDR3 is 14 residues. The J segment lost 6 bases and the V segment lost 5 bases, leaving 7 bases of the junction unmatched.

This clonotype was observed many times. The CDR3 DNA follows: TGCGCCAGCAGTGGGACAGTTAACACCGGGGAGCTGTTTTTT. Its translation is CASSGTVNTGELFF. This sequence joins TRBV5-1 and TRBJ2-2; 7 bases match TRBD1. CDR3 length: 14 residues. Germline V lookup: CDR1 SGHRS, CDR2 YFSETQ. V dropped 5 bases and J dropped 2; count of bases not matched to a gene: 3. Together with reference TRBV5-1 and TRBJ2-2, the CDR3 gives the full variable domain: KAGVTQTPRYLIKTRGQQVTLSCSPISGHRSVSWYQQTPGQGLQFLFEYFSETQRNKGNFPGRFSGRQFSNSRSEMNVSTLELGDSALYLCASSGTVNTGELFFGEGSRLTVL.

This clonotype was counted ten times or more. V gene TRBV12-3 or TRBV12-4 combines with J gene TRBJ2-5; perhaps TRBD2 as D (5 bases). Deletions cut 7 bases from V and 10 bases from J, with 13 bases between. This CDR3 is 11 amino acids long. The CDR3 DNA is TGTGCCAGCACCTCAACTAGAGTCCAGTACTTC. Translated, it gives CASTSTRVQYF.

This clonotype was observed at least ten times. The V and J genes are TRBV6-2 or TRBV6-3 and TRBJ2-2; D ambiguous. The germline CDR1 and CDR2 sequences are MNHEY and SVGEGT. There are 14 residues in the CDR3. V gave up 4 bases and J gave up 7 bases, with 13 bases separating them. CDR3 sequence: CASSLIFSGGELFF. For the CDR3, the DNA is TGTGCCAGCAGTTTAATATTCAGTGGCGGGGAGCTGTTTTTT.

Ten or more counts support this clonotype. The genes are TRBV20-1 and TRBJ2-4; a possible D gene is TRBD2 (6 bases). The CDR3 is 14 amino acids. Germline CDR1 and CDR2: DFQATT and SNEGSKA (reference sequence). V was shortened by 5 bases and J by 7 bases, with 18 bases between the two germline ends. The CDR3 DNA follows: TGCAGTGCTGGGGAGGCGGCGGGGCTTAACATTCAGTACTTC. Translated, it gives CSAGEAAGLNIQYF.

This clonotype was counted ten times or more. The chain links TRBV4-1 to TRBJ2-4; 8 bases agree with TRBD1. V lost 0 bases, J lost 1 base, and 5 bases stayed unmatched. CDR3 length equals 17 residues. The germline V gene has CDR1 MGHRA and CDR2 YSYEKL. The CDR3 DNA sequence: TGCGCCAGCAGCCAAGAGGCAGGGGGCTTCGCCAAAAACATTCAGTACTTC. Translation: CASSQEAGGFAKNIQYF.

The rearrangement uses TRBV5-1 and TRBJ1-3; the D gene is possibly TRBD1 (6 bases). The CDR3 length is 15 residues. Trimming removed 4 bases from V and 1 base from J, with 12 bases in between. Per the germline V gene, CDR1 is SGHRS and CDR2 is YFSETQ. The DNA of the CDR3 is TGCGCCAGCAGCCTAACAGGGCTTTCTGGAAACACCATATATTTT. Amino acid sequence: CASSLTGLSGNTIYF. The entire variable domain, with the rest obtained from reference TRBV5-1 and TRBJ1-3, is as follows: KAGVTQTPRYLIKTRGQQVTLSCSPISGHRSVSWYQQTPGQGLQFLFEYFSETQRNKGNFPGRFSGRQFSNSRSEMNVSTLELGDSALYLCASSLTGLSGNTIYFGEGSWLTVV.

The CDR3 protein is CASNRLNPDTQYF. CDR3 coding DNA: TGTGCCAGCAATCGGCTTAACCCAGATACGCAGTATTTT. The V and J genes are TRBV2 and TRBJ2-3; D unresolved. V shed 7 bases and J shed 4 bases, with 12 bases lying between them. The CDR3 has 13 residues. Germline assignment: CDR1 SNHLY and CDR2 FYNNEI.

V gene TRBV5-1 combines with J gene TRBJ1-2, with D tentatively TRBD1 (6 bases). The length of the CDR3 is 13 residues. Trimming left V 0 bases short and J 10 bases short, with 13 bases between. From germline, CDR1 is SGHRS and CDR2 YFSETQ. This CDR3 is CASSLEEQGNYTF. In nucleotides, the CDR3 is TGCGCCAGCAGCTTGGAAGAACAGGGCAACTACACCTTC.

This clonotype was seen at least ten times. In DNA form, the CDR3 reads TGTGCCAGCCTATCGACTAGCGGGGGCTACAATGAGCAGTTCTTC. Protein sequence: CASLSTSGGYNEQFF. The V gene is TRBV6-1, the J gene TRBJ2-1; TRBD2 matches 12 bases. J gave up 3 bases and V 8 bases, and 5 bases lay outside the gene matches. Germline CDR1 is MNHNS and CDR2 is SASEGT. The CDR3 is made up of 15 amino acids.